This TCR beta chain was identified during a study of T-cell reconstitution after alpha-beta-depleted transplantation in children. Unique molecular identifiers were used in preparing the TCRbeta library. TCRdb itself ran the PCR reads through MiXCR, one entry per CDR3 protein. The data contain about 190,000 distinct CDR3 sequences, 6% to 7% of them singletons. Between the trimmed V and J ends, which lost 0 bases and 3 bases, there was a span of 6 bases. This CDR3 contains 14 residues. In germline, CDR1 is DFQATT, CDR2 SNEGSKA (reference sequence). This clonotype showed up many times. The chain links TRBV20-1 to TRBJ2-6; D is unclear. The origin of this receptor is a human donor who donated a stem cell graft to a child with Wiskott-Aldrich syndrome. The specimen comprised PBMCs from the stem cell graft donor, sampled from the stem cell graft. The CDR3 loop is CSARERIGANVLTF. CDR3 sequence (DNA): TGCAGTGCTAGAGAGCGCATTGGGGCCAACGTCCTGACTTTC.